The present T cell receptor (beta chain) was sequenced within a study of Graves' ophthalmopathy and Graves' hyperthyroidism (dated by TCRdb to about 2018). Study-wide context: Stable hyperthyroidism was defined as no progression to ophthalmopathy within 18 months of follow-up. TCR beta repertoire signatures were used to distinguish Graves' ophthalmopathy from Graves' hyperthyroidism and to predict progression to ophthalmopathy. In total, approximately 130 blood samples were TCR-sequenced: some 40 ophthalmopathy, some 75 hyperthyroidism and roughly 17 hyperthyroidism-to-ophthalmopathy patients. To explore V-J signatures that separate ophthalmopathy from hyperthyroidism, a discovery set of about 96 patients was enrolled, consisting of 40 to 45 with ophthalmopathy and some 59 with stable hyperthyroidism. An independent validation cohort was composed of fewer than 20 hyperthyroidism patients and more than 15 patients who later progressed from hyperthyroidism to ophthalmopathy. T-cell repertoires of thyroid tissue and blood were compared in 5 or 6 hyperthyroidism patients. Following sample collection, hyperthyroidism patients were given methimazole at a starting dose of 30 mg daily, and ophthalmopathy patients were given high-dose intravenous methylprednisolone. Broader findings and caveats from the paper: In validation, the model predicted ophthalmopathy progression with more than 70% sensitivity and 72.22% specificity; more than ten predicted patients were CT-confirmed with GO in a median of approximately six months. Sample size was not predetermined statistically, and investigators were not blinded to group allocation. Most of the expanded thyroid clonotypes with a frequency above 0.001 were also detected in blood, and it was suggested that the thyroid immune response may be reflected by blood repertoires. In cross-validation, the 13-signature model distinguished ophthalmopathy from stable hyperthyroidism with approximately 90% sensitivity and around 84% specificity, while in the test set the corresponding values were roughly 80% and 75%.

V is cut by 8 bases and J by 0 bases, and the space between the germline ends is 14 bases. From its cysteine to its phenylalanine, the CDR3 spans 14 amino acids. The read is trimmed to its CDR3 DNA, 42 bases read in frame from base 1. CDR1 and CDR2 were assigned from the germline V gene as MNHNS and SASEGT. Hyperthyroidism patients were newly diagnosed, with disease duration under 2 months, and aged 18 to 65 years. Patients with other autoimmune diseases, uncontrolled infections, pregnancy or lactation were excluded from the study. Clinical symptoms, serum thyroxine, TRAb, thyroid ultrasound and orbital computed tomography formed the basis of the diagnosis. Total RNA was extracted with Trizol reagent and quality-checked on an Agilent 2100 Bioanalyzer. In regard to this clonotype: It lacks a known antigen. Base qualities are not provided; no much larger clone lies one nucleotide away.

For repertoire sequencing, the TCR beta CDR3 regions were amplified from RNA transcripts. The first round was an RT-PCR using HTBI primers with the Qiagen OneStep RT-PCR kit, and this first round was followed by a second-round multiplex PCR, then size selection and purification. The libraries underwent paired-end sequencing with 100 bp reads on an Illumina HiSeq2000. In the paper's pipeline: Reads were processed with SOAPnuke, discarding reads with adapters, uncalled bases, mean Phred below 15, or no exact constant-primer or identifier match. COPE v1.2.5 was used to merge the high-quality paired reads. Unique nucleotide sequences were defined as clonotypes and aligned to IMGT TRB V, D and J references using MiTCR v1.1. Analysis was restricted to V-J combinations with a frequency above 0.0001, which covered roughly 99% of repertoires. For each V-J combination, a TCR clonal expansion and chaos score was defined as F50 clonal expansion divided by the chaos observed in the TCRdist matrix. Welch's t-statistics and random forest were used to narrow the features down to approximately twelve V-J combinations, which were then fed into a naive Bayes classifier. The similarity between thyroid and blood repertoires was quantified using the Morisita-Horn index. Starting from the raw public reads, TCRdb applied fastp trimming at Q25, assembled clones with MiXCR and retained in-frame beta chains. Each entry merges the rows of one CDR3 protein and shows their most common DNA and genes. TCRdb, not the authors, supplied the V and J calls. The sample yields more than 1,000,000 distinct CDR3 sequences; about 38% were counted once. Around 10% of the sample is held by the ten biggest clonotypes.

The sequence was collected from an adult man with Graves' hyperthyroidism. Sequencing was performed on peripheral blood or thyroid tissue (not recorded which). The sequence is built from TRBV6-1 and TRBJ2-7; the D element might be TRBD1 or TRBD2, as each aligns at 5 bases. The DNA sequence is as follows: TGTGCCAGCGGGGAAGAGGGGCGCTCCTACGAGCAGTACTTC. Its product reads: CASGEEGRSYEQYF.